This paragraph covers one TCR beta chain sequence. The target antigen is unknown. Produced via immunoSEQ multiplex PCR; TCRdb's table is partial and in-frame only. The sample holds roughly 14,000 clones; around 70% are singletons and the top ten take 2% to 2.5%. This sample was included in a study of neoadjuvant anti-PD-1 for oral cavity cancer. About the research overall: Most patients had three to four biweekly doses of 3 mg/kg nivolumab before resection.

Regarding time point: after neoadjuvant nivolumab, at surgical resection. The patients had HPV-negative, locally advanced oral cavity squamous cell carcinoma. There are 13 residues in the CDR3. Germline V gene sequence: CDR1 MNHEY, CDR2 SMNVEV (reference sequence). The germline V and J ends were trimmed by 1 base and 2 bases, with 6 bases remaining between them. Study-wide results and limits: Post-nivolumab, blood T cell clonality was significantly elevated in non-responders.

This TCR was sampled from a person aged 35-79 years with oral cavity squamous cell carcinoma. V gene TRBV27 combines with J gene TRBJ2-7; tentative D call: TRBD2 (5 bases). Sequences were derived from PBMCs, sampled after nivolumab (anti-PD-1) treatment. The CDR3 protein is CASSLFGAYEQYF. In DNA, the CDR3 is TGTGCCAGCAGTTTATTCGGGGCCTACGAGCAGTACTTC.